These T cell receptor beta chains were read from a single sample in a study of OX40 agonist ivuxolimab in advanced cancers. Clones were sequenced by immunoSEQ multiplex PCR, and TCRdb holds only the in-frame ones, with some missing. The table has roughly 61,000 clones, around 93% seen once. The sample was CD4+ or CD8+ T cells sorted from blood, taken in a trial of the OX40 agonist ivuxolimab. These receptors were collected from an adult with an advanced solid tumor such as melanoma, head and neck, liver or kidney cancer. Both conserved end residues are part of each CDR3. Each record gives: J gene, D gene, V gene, clone size, CDR3 protein, CDR3 DNA. A D gene is named only where the DNA matches it firmly. Clone size is given for some rows only: seen once, a few or many times, or a class if the clone is expanded.

j_call: TRBJ2-1
d_call: NA
v_call: TRBV11-1
clone_size: NA
cdr3_aa: CASSLGGASRFF
cdr3_nt: TGTGCCAGCAGCTTAGGTGGGGCCAGCCGGTTCTTC

j_call: TRBJ2-1
d_call: TRBD1
v_call: TRBV4-3
clone_size: NA
cdr3_aa: CASSQDHGTVYNEQFF
cdr3_nt: TGCGCCAGCAGCCAAGATCACGGGACAGTATACAATGAGCAGTTCTTC

j_call: TRBJ1-3
d_call: NA
v_call: TRBV25-1
clone_size: NA
cdr3_aa: CASWDGGNTIYF
cdr3_nt: TGTGCCAGCTGGGACGGGGGAAACACCATATATTTT

j_call: TRBJ1-5
d_call: TRBD1
v_call: TRBV19
clone_size: NA
cdr3_aa: CASSTGQSNQPQHF
cdr3_nt: TGTGCCAGTAGTACGGGACAGAGCAATCAGCCCCAGCATTTT

j_call: TRBJ2-2
d_call: NA
v_call: TRBV6-5
clone_size: NA
cdr3_aa: CASSYAGETNTGELFF
cdr3_nt: TGTGCCAGCAGTTACGCAGGGGAAACGAACACCGGGGAGCTGTTTTTT

j_call: TRBJ1-5
d_call: NA
v_call: TRBV4-1
clone_size: NA
cdr3_aa: CAGSQPRRWILPTYQPQHF
cdr3_nt: TGCGCCGGCAGCCAACCCCGAAGGTGGATCCTCCCAACCTATCAGCCCCAGCATTTT

j_call: TRBJ1-1
d_call: NA
v_call: TRBV10-2
clone_size: once
cdr3_aa: CASTSLRWATEAFF
cdr3_nt: TGCGCCAGCACTTCCCTAAGGTGGGCCACTGAAGCTTTCTTT

j_call: TRBJ1-5
d_call: NA
v_call: TRBV30
clone_size: NA
cdr3_aa: CAWSVFEGNQPQHF
cdr3_nt: TGTGCCTGGAGTGTTTTCGAGGGGAATCAGCCCCAGCATTTT

j_call: TRBJ1-5
d_call: NA
v_call: TRBV27
clone_size: once
cdr3_aa: CASSLGGFQPQHF
cdr3_nt: TGTGCCAGCAGCCTGGGTGGTTTCCAGCCCCAGCATTTT

j_call: TRBJ1-3
d_call: NA
v_call: TRBV4-1
clone_size: NA
cdr3_aa: CASSQVGSGNTIYF
cdr3_nt: TGCGCCAGCAGCCAAGTCGGCTCTGGAAACACCATATATTTT

j_call: TRBJ2-6
d_call: NA
v_call: TRBV9
clone_size: NA
cdr3_aa: CASSVGDTSGANVLTF
cdr3_nt: TGTGCCAGCAGCGTAGGAGATACCTCTGGGGCCAACGTCCTGACTTTC

j_call: TRBJ2-2
d_call: NA
v_call: TRBV28
clone_size: NA
cdr3_aa: CASSLDTGELFF
cdr3_nt: TGTGCCAGCAGTCTAGACACCGGGGAGCTGTTTTTT

j_call: TRBJ2-7
d_call: NA
v_call: TRBV13
clone_size: NA
cdr3_aa: CASSLGAEQYF
cdr3_nt: TGTGCCAGCAGCTTAGGGGCGGAGCAGTACTTC

j_call: TRBJ1-2
d_call: TRBD1
v_call: TRBV7-9
clone_size: NA
cdr3_aa: CASSSAGQANYGYTF
cdr3_nt: TGTGCCAGCAGCTCAGCGGGACAGGCTAACTATGGCTACACCTTC

j_call: TRBJ2-6
d_call: NA
v_call: TRBV28
clone_size: NA
cdr3_aa: CASRPGVSGANVLTF
cdr3_nt: TGTGCCAGCAGGCCAGGGGTGTCCGGGGCCAACGTCCTGACTTTC

j_call: TRBJ1-2
d_call: NA
v_call: TRBV28
clone_size: NA
cdr3_aa: CASSLLKGGDYGYTF
cdr3_nt: TGTGCCAGCAGTTTACTGAAGGGGGGGGACTATGGCTACACCTTC

j_call: TRBJ2-3
d_call: TRBD2
v_call: TRBV7-2
clone_size: NA
cdr3_aa: CASSPRGGSGETQYF
cdr3_nt: TGTGCCAGCAGCCCAAGGGGCGGGAGCGGGGAAACGCAGTATTTT

j_call: TRBJ2-3
d_call: NA
v_call: TRBV5-6
clone_size: NA
cdr3_aa: CASSLVDTQYF
cdr3_nt: TGTGCCAGCAGCTTGGTAGATACGCAGTATTTT

j_call: TRBJ2-5
d_call: NA
v_call: TRBV27
clone_size: NA
cdr3_aa: CASSPAASQETQYF
cdr3_nt: TGTGCCAGCAGTCCAGCCGCCAGCCAAGAGACCCAGTACTTC

j_call: TRBJ1-2
d_call: TRBD1
v_call: TRBV4-3
clone_size: NA
cdr3_aa: CASSRSNRDRIYGYTF
cdr3_nt: TGCGCCAGCAGCCGCTCGAACCGGGACAGGATCTATGGCTACACCTTC

j_call: TRBJ2-3
d_call: TRBD2
v_call: TRBV6-5
clone_size: NA
cdr3_aa: CASSYPGAGQDTQYF
cdr3_nt: TGTGCCAGCAGTTACCCCGGAGCGGGGCAAGATACGCAGTATTTT

j_call: TRBJ1-1
d_call: NA
v_call: TRBV11-2
clone_size: NA
cdr3_aa: CASNPLGTEAFF
cdr3_nt: TGTGCCAGCAACCCCCTGGGCACTGAAGCTTTCTTT

j_call: TRBJ2-1
d_call: NA
v_call: TRBV4-1
clone_size: NA
cdr3_aa: CASSQVMGHRYNEQFF
cdr3_nt: TGCGCCAGCAGCCAAGTAATGGGCCATCGATACAATGAGCAGTTCTTC

j_call: TRBJ1-2
d_call: NA
v_call: TRBV7-3
clone_size: NA
cdr3_aa: CASSPLPRQGDYGYTF
cdr3_nt: TGTGCCAGCAGCCCCCTTCCGAGACAAGGGGACTATGGCTACACCTTC

j_call: TRBJ1-2
d_call: NA
v_call: TRBV19
clone_size: NA
cdr3_aa: CASSGGAYGYTF
cdr3_nt: TGTGCCAGTAGCGGCGGTGCTTATGGCTACACCTTC

j_call: TRBJ2-3
d_call: NA
v_call: TRBV6-6
clone_size: NA
cdr3_aa: CASSYSWDTDTQYF
cdr3_nt: TGTGCCAGCAGTTACTCGTGGGATACAGATACGCAGTATTTT

j_call: TRBJ1-2
d_call: NA
v_call: TRBV5-8
clone_size: NA
cdr3_aa: CASSLANEVYGYTF
cdr3_nt: TGTGCCAGCAGCTTGGCCAACGAGGTCTATGGCTACACCTTC

j_call: TRBJ2-5
d_call: NA
v_call: TRBV15
clone_size: NA
cdr3_aa: CATSSTGAQYF
cdr3_nt: TGTGCCACCAGCTCGACAGGAGCCCAGTACTTC

j_call: TRBJ1-3
d_call: NA
v_call: TRBV19
clone_size: NA
cdr3_aa: CASSIGPGNTIYF
cdr3_nt: TGTGCCAGTAGTATAGGGCCTGGAAACACCATATATTTT

j_call: TRBJ1-5
d_call: NA
v_call: TRBV19
clone_size: NA
cdr3_aa: CASSIGHYSNQPQHF
cdr3_nt: TGTGCCAGTAGTATTGGGCACTATAGCAATCAGCCCCAGCATTTT

j_call: TRBJ1-2
d_call: TRBD1
v_call: TRBV7-8
clone_size: NA
cdr3_aa: CASSLGQGGGYTF
cdr3_nt: TGTGCCAGCAGCTTAGGACAGGGCGGTGGCTACACCTTC

j_call: TRBJ2-3
d_call: NA
v_call: TRBV5-1
clone_size: once
cdr3_aa: CASSFSTDTQYF
cdr3_nt: TGCGCCAGCAGCTTTAGCACAGATACGCAGTATTTT

j_call: TRBJ2-1
d_call: TRBD2
v_call: TRBV7-9
clone_size: NA
cdr3_aa: CASSPLAGGYVEQFF
cdr3_nt: TGTGCCAGCAGCCCCTTAGCGGGAGGTTATGTTGAGCAGTTCTTC